The 22 T cell receptor beta chains below were found in one sample sequenced in a study of cytomegalovirus exposure and HLA in healthy donors. Profiling relied on immunoSEQ multiplex PCR, and the TCRdb table lists in-frame clones only, not all of them. The sample has some 130,000 clones, roughly 86% seen once. The material sequenced was PBMCs. Every receptor here comes from a woman aged 30 to 39 in good health and CMV-seronegative.

The J gene is TRBJ1-5, the V gene TRBV7-8; perhaps TRBD1 as D (5 bases). Germline-derived CDR1 and CDR2 are SGHVS and FQNEAQ. The CDR3 is made up of 16 amino acids. Trimming removed 5 bases from V and 1 base from J, with 15 bases in between. CDR3 loop: CASSPAGRGSNQPQHF. DNA of the CDR3: TGTGCCAGCAGCCCCGCCGGGAGGGGAAGCAATCAGCCCCAGCATTTT.

This rearrangement joins TRBV7-6 to TRBJ1-6, with D perhaps TRBD1 (6 bases). Germline CDR1 SGHVS, CDR2 FNYEAQ. The ends were cut back, 1 base at V and 7 bases at J, with 11 bases in the middle. The CDR3 is made up of 15 amino acids. The CDR3 nucleotides read TGTGCCAGCAGCTTAGGACAGGCGGTAAATTCACCCCTCCACTTT. Protein: CASSLGQAVNSPLHF.

This chain joins TRBV4-1 and TRBJ2-5, with TRBD2 matching 15 bases. CDR3 length: 16 residues. Germline V gene sequence: CDR1 MGHRA, CDR2 YSYEKL. The J segment lost 2 bases and the V segment lost 4 bases, leaving 2 bases of the junction unmatched. The CDR3 region is CASSLGLAGGQETQYF. In nucleotides, the CDR3 is TGCGCCAGCAGCCTCGGACTAGCGGGGGGGCAAGAGACCCAGTACTTC.

The chain couples TRBV11-3 to TRBJ2-1; a weak D match, TRBD1 (6 bases). Germline V gene data show CDR1 as SGHNT and CDR2 as YENEEA. V was shortened by 3 bases and J by 5 bases, with 8 bases between the two germline ends. The CDR3 sequence is 13 residues long. CDR3 protein: CASSLDSNNEQFF. The DNA of the CDR3 is TGTGCCAGCAGCTTGGACAGTAACAATGAGCAGTTCTTC.

V usage is TRBV9 and J usage is TRBJ2-1; D is uncertain. This CDR3 is 13 amino acids long. Germline values: CDR1 SGDLS, CDR2 YYNGEE. The V and J ends lost 0 bases and 6 bases respectively, with 7 bases between them. In DNA, the CDR3 is TGTGCCAGCAGCGTAGAATGGAGCAATGAGCAGTTCTTC. Translated: CASSVEWSNEQFF.

The chain links TRBV2 to TRBJ1-6; a weak D match, TRBD1 (5 bases). Trimming pared 0 bases from V and 6 bases from J, leaving 12 bases between. Germline V CDR1 and CDR2: SNHLY, FYNNEI. The CDR3 consists of 16 residues. In DNA, the CDR3 is TGTGCCAGCAGTGAAGCCCGGGGGTTTGGTAATTCACCCCTCCACTTT. This encodes CASSEARGFGNSPLHF.

Only a few counts were recorded for this clone. The rearrangement joins TRBV7-9 to TRBJ1-6, with D uncertain. Germline CDR1 SEHNR, CDR2 FQNEAQ (reference sequence). CDR3 length: 14 residues. V was trimmed by 2 bases and J by 12 bases, leaving 14 bases between them. In DNA, the CDR3 is TGTGCCAGCAGCTTAAGGCTGGATCGAGGACCCCTCCACTTT. Translated, it gives CASSLRLDRGPLHF. The entire variable domain, with the rest obtained from reference TRBV7-9 and TRBJ1-6, is as follows: DTGVSQNPRHKITKRGQNVTFRCDPISEHNRLYWYRQTLGQGPEFLTYFQNEAQLEKSRLLSDRFSAERPKGSFSTLEIQRTEQGDSAMYLCASSLRLDRGPLHFGNGTRLTVT.

The genes are TRBV2 and TRBJ1-6, with 9 bases identical to TRBD1. V trimming: 0 bases; J trimming: 9 bases; junction bases outside the gene matches: 9. Germline CDR1 SNHLY, CDR2 FYNNEI. This CDR3 region has 17 residues. The CDR3 bases are TGTGCCAGCAGTGAAGCGCGGGACAGGGCTTCGCTTTCACCCCTCCACTTT. Translation gives CASSEARDRASLSPLHF.

V is TRBV6-1 and J is TRBJ1-1; D call uncertain. The CDR3 spans 13 residues. In germline, CDR1 is MNHNS, CDR2 SASEGT. Trimming left V 4 bases short and J 6 bases short, with 12 bases between. The CDR3 loop is CASSVAEVSEAFF. As DNA, the CDR3 is TGTGCCAGCAGTGTGGCGGAAGTCTCTGAAGCTTTCTTT.

The chain combines TRBV27 with TRBJ2-6, with D tentatively TRBD2 (7 bases). This CDR3 has 17 amino acids. The germline V gene has CDR1 MNHEY and CDR2 SMNVEV (reference sequence). V was pared by 3 bases and J by 2 bases, with 14 bases between. The chain's CDR3 is CASSFDRGGAGANVLTF. In DNA, the CDR3 is TGTGCCAGCAGTTTTGATAGGGGGGGAGCTGGGGCCAACGTCCTGACTTTC.

The genes are TRBV2 and TRBJ2-5; TRBD1 is a possible D gene (6 bases). Germline lookup yields CDR1 SNHLY and CDR2 FYNNEI. V was pared by 10 bases and J by 1 base, with 10 bases between. The CDR3 runs 12 residues. CDR3 coding DNA: TGTGCCACTGGACAGCTCCAAGAGACCCAGTACTTC. Translating it yields CATGQLQETQYF.

Only one count was recorded for this clone. The chain couples TRBV5-1 to TRBJ1-2; no reliable D call. The germline V gene encodes CDR1 SGHRS and CDR2 YFSETQ. This CDR3 has 14 residues. The V end was cut by 2 bases, the J end by 2 bases, with 10 bases between. The CDR3 sequence is CASSFETPNYGYTF. CDR3 in DNA: TGCGCCAGCAGCTTCGAGACACCCAACTATGGCTACACCTTC.

The chain has TRBV18 and TRBJ1-2, with no clear D. CDR1 is KGHSH and CDR2 is LQKENI in the germline V gene. The CDR3 spans 15 residues. The V end lost 4 bases, the J end lost 5 bases, and 17 bases lay between the germline ends. CDR3 protein: CASSREAQSLYGYTF. As DNA, the CDR3 is TGTGCCAGCTCACGGGAGGCACAAAGCCTATATGGCTACACCTTC.

The chain combines TRBV4-2 with TRBJ1-2; maybe TRBD1 (6 bases). Trimming cost V 5 bases and J 4 bases, with 17 bases left between them. From germline, CDR1 is LGHNA and CDR2 YNFKEQ. The CDR3 is 15 amino acids. The CDR3 DNA sequence: TGTGCCAGCAGCTCAACCGCCGGGACATCCTATGGCTACACCTTC. Translation: CASSSTAGTSYGYTF.

The chain has TRBV27 and TRBJ1-5; 9 bases align to TRBD1. Germline V gene sequence: CDR1 MNHEY, CDR2 SMNVEV (reference sequence). The CDR3 is made up of 19 amino acids. The junction had 13 bases not matched to a gene; V was cut back by 2 bases and J by 2 bases. The CDR3 sequence: CASSLAVPGQGWGNQPQHF. CDR3 DNA sequence: TGTGCCAGCAGTTTAGCTGTCCCGGGACAGGGATGGGGCAATCAGCCCCAGCATTTT.

The V gene is TRBV7-9, the J gene TRBJ1-3, with 7 bases identical to TRBD1. Germline V CDR1 and CDR2: SEHNR, FQNEAQ (reference sequence). This CDR3 region has 15 residues. With 4 bases clipped from V and 3 bases from J, the junction kept 6 bases outside the gene matches. CDR3 protein: CASSSTGVVGNTIYF. CDR3 sequence (DNA): TGTGCCAGCAGCTCCACAGGGGTGGTTGGAAACACCATATATTTT.

The chain carries TRBV7-2 and TRBJ2-3; 10 bases fit TRBD2. The germline V gene has CDR1 SGHTA and CDR2 FQGNSA. The CDR3 sequence is 16 residues long. Trimming at V came to 1 base and at J to 8 bases, leaving 9 bases not matched to a gene. DNA of the CDR3: TGTGCCAGCAGCTTAGTAGGGGGGGCTAGCGGGGGTACGCAGTATTTT. Protein: CASSLVGGASGGTQYF.

This chain uses TRBV7-8 with TRBJ1-5, with unresolved D. Germline V gene lookup returns CDR1 SGHVS and CDR2 FQNEAQ. Trimming left V 3 bases short and J 0 bases short, with 12 bases between. The CDR3 covers 16 residues. The chain's CDR3 is CASSFTSGNSNQPQHF. In nucleotides, the CDR3 is TGTGCCAGCAGCTTTACCTCCGGGAATAGCAATCAGCCCCAGCATTTT.

This clone was detected ten times or more. This chain links TRBV7-2 with TRBJ2-1; 8 bases line up with TRBD2. V lost 2 bases to trimming and J lost 7 bases; unmatched junction nucleotides: 16. CDR3 size: 18 residues. Germline V gives CDR1 SGHTA, CDR2 FQGNSA. The CDR3 sequence: CASSLKRQGAGTRNEQFF. In nucleotides, the CDR3 is TGTGCCAGCAGCTTAAAACGCCAGGGTGCTGGGACTAGGAATGAGCAGTTCTTC.

The chain uses TRBV2 and TRBJ2-3; no firm D call. CDR1 SNHLY and CDR2 FYNNEI come from the germline V gene. V was pared by 8 bases and J by 2 bases, with 8 bases between. The CDR3 length is 12 residues. CDR3 protein: CASHLNTDTQYF. The CDR3 DNA reads TGTGCCAGCCACCTAAACACAGATACGCAGTATTTT.

The chain links TRBV10-2 to TRBJ2-3, with 10 bases aligning to TRBD2. Germline CDR1 WSHSY, CDR2 SAAADI. The J segment lost 7 bases and the V segment lost 6 bases, leaving 10 bases of the junction unmatched. The CDR3 sequence is 15 residues long. CDR3 DNA: TGCGCCAGCAGACAAGCTAGCGGGGGTCTCAATACGCAGTATTTT. It encodes CASRQASGGLNTQYF.

The chain joins TRBV28 to TRBJ1-2; D is undetermined. CDR3 size: 13 residues. The V end lost 5 bases, the J end lost 0 bases, and 7 bases lay between the germline ends. Germline values: CDR1 MDHEN, CDR2 SYDVKM. The CDR3 here is CASSPTSNYGYTF. CDR3 nucleotides: TGTGCCAGCAGTCCCACATCTAACTATGGCTACACCTTC.